At least ten counts were recorded for the clone carrying this T cell receptor (beta chain). Its antigen is not known. The record originates from a study of T cells in Graves' hyperthyroidism and ophthalmopathy. The V gene's germline CDR1 is DFQATT and CDR2 SNEGSKA (reference sequence). The CDR3 is made up of 16 amino acids. With 6 bases clipped from V and 1 base from J, the junction kept 7 bases outside the gene matches. Template material for amplifying TCR beta CDR3 regions consisted of RNA transcripts. The TCR CDR3 was amplified in a first-round RT-PCR using the HTBI primer set. TCRdb reanalysed the multiplex PCR reads using MiXCR and keeps one entry per CDR3 protein. The repertoire holds roughly 630,000 distinct CDR3 sequences, less than 20% seen once, with 6.5% to 8% in the top ten. Whole-study results and caveats: Blood also contained most expanded thyroid clonotypes above 0.001.

Uncontrolled infection, other autoimmune disease, pregnancy or lactation disqualified patients from enrolment. Diagnosis rested on symptoms, serum thyroxine and TRAb, thyroid ultrasound, and orbital computed tomography. Source material for PBMCs was less than 12 ml fresh peripheral blood. The sequencing input was blood. V usage is TRBV20-1 and J usage is TRBJ2-3; TRBD2 matches 13 bases. The receptor was isolated from a woman younger than 45 with Graves' hyperthyroidism. The CDR3 region is CSASRTSGSGTDTQYF. The CDR3, as DNA: TGCAGTGCCTCCAGGACTAGCGGGAGTGGCACAGATACGCAGTATTTT.